These 9 T cell receptor beta chains were all obtained from the same sample, sequenced in a study of lymphopenia after photon versus proton radiotherapy (dated by TCRdb to 2018 to 2020). The library was built by means of the immunoSEQ multiplex PCR assay. What TCRdb holds here is the immuneACCESS table cut down to in-frame rearrangements. Part of the clones is not present; checked against another copy, under half of the missing clones reflect an unresolved V gene, and the others are unexplained. In this sample the table shows fewer than 25,000 clones, around 88% of which occur a single time. The ten largest make up over 8.5% of the sample. The sample in question was peripheral blood, obtained from a patient treated with proton-based radiotherapy. These receptor sequences come from a man of 80 years or more with esophageal cancer.

The chain uses TRBV5-1 and TRBJ2-2; 7 nucleotides line up with TRBD2. The germline gives CDR1 SGHRS, CDR2 YFSETQ. The CDR3 runs to 19 residues. V lost 4 bases to trimming and J lost 0 bases; unmatched junction nucleotides: 15. The CDR3 bases are TGCGCCAGCAGCCCCGGTATCCTGCGACTAGCAGCGAACACCGGGGAGCTGTTTTTT. Protein: CASSPGILRLAANTGELFF.

V usage is TRBV7-2 and J usage is TRBJ1-4; 7 nucleotides line up with TRBD1. The CDR3 spans 14 residues. V trimming: 4 bases; J trimming: 7 bases; junction bases outside the gene matches: 6. Germline CDR1 and CDR2: SGHTA and FQGNSA. CDR3 region: CASSSAGGSEKLFF. CDR3 in DNA: TGTGCCAGCAGCTCGGCAGGGGGTAGTGAAAAACTGTTTTTT.

The chain joins TRBV19 to TRBJ1-5; 12 bases map to TRBD1. Germline V gives CDR1 LNHDA, CDR2 SQIVND (reference sequence). This CDR3 spans 17 amino acids. With 6 bases clipped from V and 6 bases from J, the junction kept 12 bases outside the gene matches. The CDR3 coding sequence is TGTGCCAGTAGCCTGGGGAGGGGGGACAGGGGGCCTCAGCCCCAGCATTTT. It codes for CASSLGRGDRGPQPQHF.

This clone showed up just once. The rearrangement joins TRBV14 to TRBJ1-4; no definite D call. Trimming took 0 bases from V and 10 from J, leaving 12 bases between them. The CDR3 loop spans 14 amino acids. CDR1 is SGHDN and CDR2 is FVKESK in the germline V gene. Here the CDR3 reads CASSQDGLWRKLFF. Written as DNA, the CDR3 is TGTGCCAGCAGCCAAGATGGCCTATGGAGAAAACTGTTTTTT.

This rearrangement joins TRBV7-3 to TRBJ2-3; TRBD2 matches at 14 bases. In germline, CDR1 is SGHTA, CDR2 FQGTGA. The CDR3 length is 16 residues. V was pared by 5 bases and J by 3 bases, with 4 bases of the junction left unmatched. This chain's CDR3 is CASSARLAGGTDTQYF. DNA for the CDR3: TGTGCCAGCAGCGCAAGACTAGCGGGGGGGACAGATACGCAGTATTTT.

This clone has a handful of counts. J is TRBJ1-2 and V is TRBV5-4; the D gene is possibly TRBD1 (6 bases). Trimming took off 5 bases at V and 5 bases at J, with 22 bases between the two ends. The CDR3 length is 16 residues. The germline V gene encodes CDR1 SGHNT and CDR2 YYREEE (reference sequence). CDR3 sequence reads: CASRIGGSQGRYGYTF. The CDR3 DNA reads as TGTGCCAGCAGAATTGGGGGCTCTCAGGGGAGGTATGGCTACACCTTC.

A single count supports this clone. V is TRBV7-6 and J is TRBJ2-3; D remains unclear. The ends were cut back, 5 bases at V and 3 bases at J, with 6 bases in the middle. The CDR3 is 12 amino acids. CDR1 is SGHVS and CDR2 is FNYEAQ in the germline V gene. The chain's CDR3 is CASSLRTDTQYF. Here the CDR3 DNA reads TGTGCCAGCAGCCTTAGGACAGATACGCAGTATTTT.

This rearrangement joins TRBV7-2 to TRBJ2-5, with 13 positions matching TRBD2. The CDR3 is 19 amino acids. Per germline, CDR1 SGHTA and CDR2 FQGNSA. Unmatched junction bases numbered 13, after V lost 1 base and J lost 5 bases. CDR3 in amino acids: CASSLVPATSGGPGETQYF. CDR3 nucleotide sequence: TGTGCCAGCAGCTTAGTGCCTGCGACTAGCGGGGGGCCGGGGGAGACCCAGTACTTC.

The rearrangement uses TRBV11-2 and TRBJ1-1; possible D gene TRBD1, 6 bases. Germline CDR1 and CDR2: SGHAT and FQNNGV. Trimming removed 2 bases from V and 6 bases from J, with 13 bases in between. The CDR3 covers 14 residues. The CDR3 sequence is CASSLSGEWAEAFF. The CDR3 nucleotides read TGTGCCAGCAGCTTATCAGGGGAGTGGGCTGAAGCTTTCTTT.